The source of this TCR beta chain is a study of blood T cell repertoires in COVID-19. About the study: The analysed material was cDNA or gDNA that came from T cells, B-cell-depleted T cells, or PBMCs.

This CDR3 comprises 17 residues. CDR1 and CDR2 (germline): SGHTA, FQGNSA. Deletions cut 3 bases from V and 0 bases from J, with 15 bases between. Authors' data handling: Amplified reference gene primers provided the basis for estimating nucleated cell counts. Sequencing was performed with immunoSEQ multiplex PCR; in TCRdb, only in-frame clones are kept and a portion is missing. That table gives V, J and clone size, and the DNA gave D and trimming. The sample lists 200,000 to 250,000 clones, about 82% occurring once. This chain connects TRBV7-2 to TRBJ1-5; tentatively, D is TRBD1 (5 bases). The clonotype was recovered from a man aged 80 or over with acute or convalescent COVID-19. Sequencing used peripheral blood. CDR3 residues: CASSLYHTGYSNQPQHF. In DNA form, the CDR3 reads TGTGCCAGCAGCTTGTACCACACAGGATATAGCAATCAGCCCCAGCATTTT.